This TCR beta chain appears in the sequencing data of a study of T cell repertoires in ileal Crohn's disease. Study as a whole: The M6 sample came from neoterminal ileum during colonoscopy after surgery.

Assay used: immunoSEQ multiplex PCR; TCRdb lists only in-frame clones, some missing. The table records fewer than 12,000 clones, roughly 80% of them present only once. This clone was recorded once. The target antigen is unknown. Germline CDR1 reads SGHVS; CDR2 reads FQNEAQ. The CDR3 is 17 amino acids. The V and J ends lost 1 base and 2 bases respectively, with 15 bases between them. Findings of the study overall: Within the first postoperative year, endoscopy came at median about 6.9 months. All patients with clonality above 26.8% had endoscopic recurrence.

As for time point: neoterminal ileum biopsy at postoperative endoscopy, about 6 months after surgery. Sample: ileal tissue. This TCR was sampled from an adult with Crohn's disease. The rearrangement links TRBV7-8 to TRBJ2-1; D is possibly TRBD2 (5 bases). The DNA of the CDR3 is TGTGCCAGCAGCTTAGTGGCTAGCAGATCACCCTACAATGAGCAGTTCTTC. Encoded protein: CASSLVASRSPYNEQFF.